This T cell receptor beta chain was profiled in a study of identical twins. Study conclusions and caveats: The models gave estimates that fell short of the out-of-frame TCR alpha sharing seen in monozygotic twins.

Germline values: CDR1 SGDLS, CDR2 YYNGEE. There are 16 residues in the CDR3. V lost 0 bases, J lost 5 bases, and 17 bases lay in between. This clonotype showed up just a few times. What it recognizes is unknown. TCRdb itself ran the 5' RACE reads through MiXCR, one entry per CDR3 protein. This sample has 600,000 to 700,000 distinct CDR3 sequences, with 20% to 25% found just once. The same sample was also studied in work on T cells expressing NK-cell markers.

Sequencing was performed on PBMCs. The rearrangement uses TRBV9 and TRBJ2-5; D is undetermined. The receptor was derived from a woman under 30 in good health. CDR3 in DNA: TGTGCCAGCAGCGTAGGGGGTTCTTACTTCTCTGAGACCCAGTACTTC. Translation gives CASSVGGSYFSETQYF.